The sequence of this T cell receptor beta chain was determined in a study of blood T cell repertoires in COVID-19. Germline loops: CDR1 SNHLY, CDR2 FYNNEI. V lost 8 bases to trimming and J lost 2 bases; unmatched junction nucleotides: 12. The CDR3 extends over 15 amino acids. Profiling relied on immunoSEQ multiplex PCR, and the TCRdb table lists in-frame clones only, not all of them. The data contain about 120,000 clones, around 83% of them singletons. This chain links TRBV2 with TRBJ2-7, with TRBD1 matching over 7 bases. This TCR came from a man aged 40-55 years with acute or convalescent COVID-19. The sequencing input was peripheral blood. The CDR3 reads CASHPQGEGAYEQYF. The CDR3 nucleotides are TGTGCCAGCCACCCCCAGGGGGAAGGGGCCTACGAGCAGTACTTC. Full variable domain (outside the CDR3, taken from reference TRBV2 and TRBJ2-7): EPEVTQTPSHQVTQMGQEVILRCVPISNHLYFYWYRQILGQKVEFLVSFYNNEISEKSEIFDDQFSVERPDGSNFTLKIRSTKLEDSAMYFCASHPQGEGAYEQYFGPGTRLTVT.